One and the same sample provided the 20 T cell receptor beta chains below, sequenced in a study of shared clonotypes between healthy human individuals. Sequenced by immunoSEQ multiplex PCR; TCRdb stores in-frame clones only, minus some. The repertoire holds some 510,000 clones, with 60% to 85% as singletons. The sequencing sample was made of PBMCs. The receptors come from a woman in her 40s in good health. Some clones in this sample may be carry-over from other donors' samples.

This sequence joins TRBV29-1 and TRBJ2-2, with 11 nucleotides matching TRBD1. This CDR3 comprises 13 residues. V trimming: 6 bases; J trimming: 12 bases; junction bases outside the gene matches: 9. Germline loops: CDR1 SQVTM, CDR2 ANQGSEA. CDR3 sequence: CSVAGQGAEKLFF. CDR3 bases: TGCAGCGTAGCCGGACAGGGGGCCGAGAAGCTGTTTTTT.

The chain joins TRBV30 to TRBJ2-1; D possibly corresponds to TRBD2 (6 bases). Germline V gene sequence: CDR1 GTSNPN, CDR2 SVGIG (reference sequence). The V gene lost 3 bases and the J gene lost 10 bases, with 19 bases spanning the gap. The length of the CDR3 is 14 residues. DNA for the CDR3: TGTGCCTGGAGCGGTATTGGAGGGCCTCGAGAGCAGTTCTTC. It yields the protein CAWSGIGGPREQFF.

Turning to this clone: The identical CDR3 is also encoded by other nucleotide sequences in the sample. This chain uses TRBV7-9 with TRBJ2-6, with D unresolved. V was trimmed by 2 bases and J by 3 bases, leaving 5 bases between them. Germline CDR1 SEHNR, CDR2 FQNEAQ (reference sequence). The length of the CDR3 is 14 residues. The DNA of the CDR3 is TGTGCCAGCAGCTTATCAGGTGGGGCCAACGTCCTGACTTTC. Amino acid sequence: CASSLSGGANVLTF. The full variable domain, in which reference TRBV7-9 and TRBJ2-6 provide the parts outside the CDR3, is DTGVSQNPRHKITKRGQNVTFRCDPISEHNRLYWYRQTLGQGPEFLTYFQNEAQLEKSRLLSDRFSAERPKGSFSTLEIQRTEQGDSAMYLCASSLSGGANVLTFGAGSRLTVL.

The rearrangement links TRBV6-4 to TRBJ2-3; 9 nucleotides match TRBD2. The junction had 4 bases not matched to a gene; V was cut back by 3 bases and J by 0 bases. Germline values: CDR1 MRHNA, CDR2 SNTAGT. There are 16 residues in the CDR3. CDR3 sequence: CASSETSGVSTDTQYF. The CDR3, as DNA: TGTGCCAGCAGTGAGACTAGCGGAGTGAGCACAGATACGCAGTATTTT.

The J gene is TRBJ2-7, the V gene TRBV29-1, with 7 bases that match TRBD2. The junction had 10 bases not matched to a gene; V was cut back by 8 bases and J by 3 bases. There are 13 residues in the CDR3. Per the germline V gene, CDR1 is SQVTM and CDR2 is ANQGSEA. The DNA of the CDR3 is TGCAGCATGAGGAGCGGGGAGGACTACGAGCAGTACTTC. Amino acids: CSMRSGEDYEQYF.

CDR3 amino acids: CASSKDRGWSTNEKLFF. The CDR3 nucleotides are TGTGCCAGCAGCAAAGACAGGGGTTGGTCAACTAATGAAAAACTGTTTTTT. The chain combines TRBV7-9 with TRBJ1-4; 8 bases are a match to TRBD1. Germline V gives CDR1 SEHNR, CDR2 FQNEAQ (reference sequence). The V segment lost 5 bases and the J segment 0 bases; nucleotides outside the gene matches: 8. The CDR3 is 17 residues long.

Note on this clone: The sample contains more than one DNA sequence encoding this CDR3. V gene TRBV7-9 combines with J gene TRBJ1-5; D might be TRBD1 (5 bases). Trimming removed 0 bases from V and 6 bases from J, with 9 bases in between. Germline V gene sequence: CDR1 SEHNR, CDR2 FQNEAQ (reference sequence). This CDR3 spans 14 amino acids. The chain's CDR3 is CASSLAGGGQPQHF. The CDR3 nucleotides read TGTGCCAGCAGCTTAGCCGGGGGGGGTCAGCCCCAGCATTTT.

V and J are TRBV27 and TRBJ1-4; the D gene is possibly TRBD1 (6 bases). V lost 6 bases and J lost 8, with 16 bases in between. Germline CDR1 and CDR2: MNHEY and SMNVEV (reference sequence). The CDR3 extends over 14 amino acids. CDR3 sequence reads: CASSPAGQNEKLFF. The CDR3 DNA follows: TGTGCCAGCAGCCCGGCCGGACAGAACGAAAAACTGTTTTTT.

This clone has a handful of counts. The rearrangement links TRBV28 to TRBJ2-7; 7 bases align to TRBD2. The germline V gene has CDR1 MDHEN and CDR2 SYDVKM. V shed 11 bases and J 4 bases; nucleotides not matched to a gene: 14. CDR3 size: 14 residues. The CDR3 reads CASTPGGLEYEQYF. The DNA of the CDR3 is TGTGCCTCGACTCCCGGAGGACTAGAGTACGAGCAGTACTTC.

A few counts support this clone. DNA of the CDR3: TGTGCCAGCAGTTACGGGGGACAGGGACCCACAGATACGCAGTATTTT. Protein product: CASSYGGQGPTDTQYF. This sequence joins TRBV6-5 and TRBJ2-3; TRBD1 matches at 9 bases. This CDR3 comprises 16 residues. Germline V lookup: CDR1 MNHEY, CDR2 SVGAGI. V trimming: 2 bases; J trimming: 2 bases; junction bases outside the gene matches: 5.

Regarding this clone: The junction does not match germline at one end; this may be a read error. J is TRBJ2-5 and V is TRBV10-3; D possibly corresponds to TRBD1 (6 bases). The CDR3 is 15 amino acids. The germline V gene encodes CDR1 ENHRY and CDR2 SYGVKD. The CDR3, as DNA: TGTGCCAGCAGTTACGACACAGGGACCGATGAGACCCAGTACTTC. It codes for CASSYDTGTDETQYF.

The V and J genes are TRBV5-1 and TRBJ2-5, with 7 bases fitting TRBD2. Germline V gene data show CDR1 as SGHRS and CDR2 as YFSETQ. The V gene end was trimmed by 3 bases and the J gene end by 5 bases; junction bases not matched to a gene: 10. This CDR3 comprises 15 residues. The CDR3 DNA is TGCGCCAGCAGCTCTCCGGGCGGGAGTAGGGAGACCCAGTACTTC. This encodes CASSSPGGSRETQYF.

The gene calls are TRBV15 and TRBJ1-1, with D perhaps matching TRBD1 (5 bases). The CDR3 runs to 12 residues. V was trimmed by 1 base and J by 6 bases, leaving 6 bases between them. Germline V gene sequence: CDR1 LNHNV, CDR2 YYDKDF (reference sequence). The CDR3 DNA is TGTGCCACCAGCAGAGCAGGGTCTGAAGCTTTCTTT. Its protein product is CATSRAGSEAFF.

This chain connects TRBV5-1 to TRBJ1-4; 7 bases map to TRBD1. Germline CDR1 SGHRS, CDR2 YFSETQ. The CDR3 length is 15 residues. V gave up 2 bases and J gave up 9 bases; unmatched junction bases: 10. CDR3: CASSLGDRDVKKLFF. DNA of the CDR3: TGCGCCAGCAGCTTAGGAGACAGGGATGTGAAAAAACTGTTTTTT.

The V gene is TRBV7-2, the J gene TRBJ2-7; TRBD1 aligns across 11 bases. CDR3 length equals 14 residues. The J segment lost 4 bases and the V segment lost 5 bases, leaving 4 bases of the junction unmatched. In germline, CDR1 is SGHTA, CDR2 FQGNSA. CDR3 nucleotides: TGTGCCAGCAGCAAGGACAGGGGGCGGTACGAGCAGTACTTC. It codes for CASSKDRGRYEQYF.

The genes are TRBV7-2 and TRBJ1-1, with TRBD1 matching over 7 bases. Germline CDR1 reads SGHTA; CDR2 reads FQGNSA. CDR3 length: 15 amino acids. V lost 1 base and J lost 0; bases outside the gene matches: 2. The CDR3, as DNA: TGTGCCAGCAGCTTAGGGGGACAGATGAACACTGAAGCTTTCTTT. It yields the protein CASSLGGQMNTEAFF.

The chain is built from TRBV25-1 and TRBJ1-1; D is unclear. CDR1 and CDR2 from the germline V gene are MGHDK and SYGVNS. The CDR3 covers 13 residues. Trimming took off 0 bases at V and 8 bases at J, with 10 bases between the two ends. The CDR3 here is CASSEYSKAEAFF. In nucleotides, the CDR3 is TGTGCCAGCAGTGAATATTCTAAAGCAGAAGCTTTCTTT.

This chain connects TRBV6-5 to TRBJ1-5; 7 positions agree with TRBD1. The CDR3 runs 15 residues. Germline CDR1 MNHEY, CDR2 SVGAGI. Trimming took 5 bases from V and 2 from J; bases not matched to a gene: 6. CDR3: CASSRGRGGNQPQHF. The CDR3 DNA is TGTGCCAGCAGTCGAGGCAGGGGGGGCAATCAGCCCCAGCATTTT.

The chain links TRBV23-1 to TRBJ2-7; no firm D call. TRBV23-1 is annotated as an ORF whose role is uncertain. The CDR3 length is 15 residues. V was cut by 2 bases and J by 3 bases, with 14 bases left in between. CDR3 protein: CASSQPVGRDYEQYF. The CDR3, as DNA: TGCGCCAGCAGTCAACCCGTGGGAAGGGACTACGAGCAGTACTTC.

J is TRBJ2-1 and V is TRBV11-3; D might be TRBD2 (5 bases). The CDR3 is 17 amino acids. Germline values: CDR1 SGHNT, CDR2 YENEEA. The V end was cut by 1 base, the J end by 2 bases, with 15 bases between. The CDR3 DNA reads TGTGCCAGCAGCTTAGGGGCAAGGGAGAAGACCTACAATGAGCAGTTCTTC. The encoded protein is CASSLGAREKTYNEQFF.